Listed here are 14 T cell receptor beta chains from one sample, sequenced in a study of identical twins. TCRdb redid the calling of the 5' RACE reads with MiXCR, one entry per CDR3 protein. The sample includes some 590,000 distinct CDR3 sequences, around a tenth of them seen just once. The same data also contributed to another study, on yellow fever vaccine responses in identical twins.

Sequencing was done on a sample of PBMCs. Receptor source: a woman aged 18-30 years in good health.

A few counts support this clonotype. The chain carries TRBV4-3 and TRBJ2-7; 8 nucleotides line up with TRBD2. Per germline, CDR1 LGHNA and CDR2 YSLEER. The CDR3 is made up of 15 amino acids. J lost 6 bases, V lost 2 bases, and 9 bases had no gene match. CDR3 coding DNA: TGCGCCAGCAGCCAAAGCGCCGCGGGAGGTCGCGAGCAGTACTTC. Its translation is CASSQSAAGGREQYF.

In its sample, this clonotype was seen a few times. V is TRBV7-2 and J is TRBJ2-7; TRBD1 matches 12 bases. With V trimmed by 5 bases and J by 7 bases, 12 bases remained unmatched. This CDR3 has 16 amino acids. Looked up from germline, CDR1 is SGHTA and CDR2 is FQGNSA. DNA for the CDR3: TGTGCCAGCAGCATAGGATCGGGACAGGGGGCGAGGGAGCAGTACTTC. Its protein is CASSIGSGQGAREQYF.

V gene TRBV7-9 combines with J gene TRBJ2-1, with D uncertain. Germline-derived CDR1 and CDR2 are SEHNR and FQNEAQ (reference sequence). V lost 4 bases, J lost 0 bases, and 13 bases lay in between. This CDR3 contains 16 residues. The CDR3 DNA sequence: TGTGCCAGCAGCTCAAGGTCCCTGTCCTCCTACAATGAGCAGTTCTTC. It translates to CASSSRSLSSYNEQFF.

This clonotype was observed at least ten times. The V and J genes are TRBV5-1 and TRBJ2-2, with 7 bases lining up with TRBD1. The CDR3 is made up of 15 amino acids. Germline-derived CDR1 and CDR2 are SGHRS and YFSETQ. The trim removed 4 bases at V and 1 base at J, leaving 4 bases unmatched. In DNA, the CDR3 is TGCGCCAGCAGCATCAGGACAGGGAACACCGGGGAGCTGTTTTTT. Translation gives CASSIRTGNTGELFF.

The chain is built from TRBV7-9 and TRBJ2-2; 7 bases map to TRBD2. The CDR3 runs 15 residues. V was pared by 5 bases and J by 7 bases, with 10 bases of the junction left unmatched. Germline CDR1 reads SEHNR; CDR2 reads FQNEAQ (reference sequence). The CDR3 loop reads CASSGGPGTIGELFF. CDR3 nucleotides: TGTGCCAGCAGCGGCGGGCCCGGGACTATCGGGGAGCTGTTTTTT. The entire variable domain, with the rest obtained from reference TRBV7-9 and TRBJ2-2, is as follows: DTGVSQNPRHKITKRGQNVTFRCDPISEHNRLYWYRQTLGQGPEFLTYFQNEAQLEKSRLLSDRFSAERPKGSFSTLEIQRTEQGDSAMYLCASSGGPGTIGELFFGEGSRLTVL.

At least ten counts were recorded for this clonotype. The rearrangement uses TRBV6-2 or TRBV6-3 and TRBJ2-1; 15 bases agree with TRBD2. J gave up 0 bases and V 5 bases, and 8 bases lay outside the gene matches. The CDR3 covers 19 residues. The germline CDR1 and CDR2 sequences are MNHEY and SVGEGT. CDR3 coding DNA: TGTGCCAGCAGTGGACCGGGACTAGCGGGAGGAGCCTCCTACAATGAGCAGTTCTTC. Protein product: CASSGPGLAGGASYNEQFF.

This clonotype was observed at least ten times. This chain connects TRBV20-1 to TRBJ1-1, with a tentative D call TRBD1 (6 bases). Per germline, CDR1 DFQATT and CDR2 SNEGSKA (reference sequence). The CDR3 consists of 14 residues. V was clipped by 5 bases and J by 4 bases, with 17 bases between them. The CDR3 DNA follows: TGCAGTGCTGAAGGGGGGAAGAGTGGCACTGAAGCTTTCTTT. Its translation is CSAEGGKSGTEAFF.

This clonotype was seen repeatedly, ten times or more. This sequence joins TRBV7-2 and TRBJ1-5, with TRBD1 as a possible D gene (6 bases). Trimming cost V 5 bases and J 5 bases, with 13 bases left between them. The germline CDR1 and CDR2 sequences are SGHTA and FQGNSA. The CDR3 contains 14 residues. CDR3 DNA: TGTGCCAGCAGCGAAACAGGGTGGGATCAGCCCCAGCATTTT. It encodes CASSETGWDQPQHF.

The rearrangement uses TRBV15 and TRBJ1-1; 8 bases map to TRBD1. From germline, CDR1 is LNHNV and CDR2 YYDKDF (reference sequence). The J segment lost 5 bases and the V segment lost 0 bases, leaving 5 bases of the junction unmatched. This CDR3 contains 15 residues. The CDR3 sequence is CATSRDRQGWTEAFF. As DNA, the CDR3 is TGTGCCACCAGCAGAGATAGACAGGGGTGGACTGAAGCTTTCTTT.

The chain joins TRBV9 to TRBJ2-5, with 7 nucleotides matching TRBD2. The germline CDR1 and CDR2 sequences are SGDLS and YYNGEE. The CDR3 consists of 14 residues. Trimming took 0 bases from V and 2 from J; bases not matched to a gene: 1. CDR3 DNA sequence: TGTGCCAGCAGCGTAGGGGACTATCAAGAGACCCAGTACTTC. Its protein is CASSVGDYQETQYF.

The chain has TRBV6-2 or TRBV6-3 and TRBJ2-7; a possible D gene is TRBD1 (6 bases). Trimming left V 3 bases short and J 0 bases short, with 24 bases between. The CDR3 sequence is 19 residues long. Germline values: CDR1 MNHEY, CDR2 SVGEGT. The CDR3 loop is CASSYAASPRTVYSYEQYF. The DNA for the CDR3 is TGTGCCAGCAGTTATGCGGCATCCCCTCGGACAGTCTACTCCTACGAGCAGTACTTC.

This clonotype was seen more than once but under ten times. The chain employs TRBV4-2 and TRBJ2-2, with 8 nucleotides matching TRBD2. Germline loops: CDR1 LGHNA, CDR2 YNFKEQ. The V gene end was trimmed by 4 bases and the J gene end by 1 base; junction bases not matched to a gene: 14. The CDR3 is 19 residues long. CDR3 amino acids: CASSRAAGRGGRNTGELFF. The CDR3 coding sequence is TGTGCCAGCAGCCGAGCCGCAGGTCGCGGGGGGCGGAACACCGGGGAGCTGTTTTTT.

The sample holds many counts of this clonotype. One end of the junction varies from germline; a read error may be responsible. The V call is TRBV11-3, the J call TRBJ2-1; D not certain. This CDR3 comprises 11 residues. Germline-derived CDR1 and CDR2 are SGHNT and YENEEA. This CDR3 is CASSSDNEQFF. For the CDR3, the DNA is TGTGCCAGCAGCTCCGACAATGAGCAGTTCTTC.

This clonotype was observed many times. This CDR3 is CASSHLRDVEQFF. In DNA, the CDR3 is TGCGCCAGCAGCCATCTCCGGGACGTAGAGCAGTTCTTC. The chain joins TRBV4-1 to TRBJ2-1; D might be TRBD1 or TRBD2, each matching 5 bases. CDR1 is MGHRA and CDR2 is YSYEKL in the germline V gene. Trimming took 3 bases from V and 10 from J, leaving 13 bases between them. The CDR3 is 13 amino acids.